The clone carrying this T cell receptor (beta chain) was observed many times. This specimen belongs to a study of T cells in Graves' hyperthyroidism and ophthalmopathy. Ophthalmopathy patients all had a Clinical Activity Score of at least 3, a NOSPECS grade of at least 4 and disease under 3 months old. The TCR beta CDR3 regions underwent amplification using RNA transcripts as the source. The TCR CDR3 first-round RT-PCR relied on the HTBI primer set. TCRdb reprocessed the multiplex PCR reads with MiXCR, giving one entry per CDR3 protein. In the table there are about 640,000 distinct CDR3 sequences, around 20% of which are singletons. CDR3 length: 12 residues. Looked up from germline, CDR1 is MDHEN and CDR2 is SYDVKM. V was clipped by 6 bases and J by 12 bases, with 15 bases between them.

The genes are TRBV28 and TRBJ2-1, with no clear D. The clonotype was recovered from a young man with Graves' ophthalmopathy. The sample taken for sequencing was blood. The CDR3, as DNA: TGTGCCAGCAGCCCAGACCCCTTCGGGCAGTTCTTC. Its translation is CASSPDPFGQFF.